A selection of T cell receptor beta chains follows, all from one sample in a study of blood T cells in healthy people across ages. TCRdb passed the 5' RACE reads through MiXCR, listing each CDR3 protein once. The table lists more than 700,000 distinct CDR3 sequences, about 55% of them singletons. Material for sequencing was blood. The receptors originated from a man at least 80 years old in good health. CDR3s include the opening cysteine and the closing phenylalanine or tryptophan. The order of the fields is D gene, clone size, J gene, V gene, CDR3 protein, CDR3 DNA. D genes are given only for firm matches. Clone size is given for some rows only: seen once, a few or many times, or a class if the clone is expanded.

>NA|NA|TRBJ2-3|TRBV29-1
CSVVGRATDTQYF
TGCAGCGTCGTAGGCAGAGCCACAGATACGCAGTATTTT
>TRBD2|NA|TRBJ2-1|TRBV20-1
CSARGTSVGNEQFF
TGCAGTGCTAGAGGGACTAGCGTAGGCAATGAGCAGTTCTTC
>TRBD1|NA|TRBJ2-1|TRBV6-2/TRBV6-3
CASSHRDRGLGEQFF
TGTGCCAGCAGTCACCGGGACAGGGGGCTGGGTGAGCAGTTCTTC
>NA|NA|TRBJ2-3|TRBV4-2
CASTRVGWRYAYF
TGTGCCAGCACCAGGGTTGGGTGGCGATACGCGTATTTT
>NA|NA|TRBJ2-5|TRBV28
CASSLTGTRGETQYF
TGTGCCAGCAGTTTAACCGGGACCCGCGGAGAGACCCAGTACTTC
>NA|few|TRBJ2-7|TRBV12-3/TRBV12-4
CASSYMWGEQYF
TGTGCCAGCAGCTACATGTGGGGCGAGCAGTACTTC
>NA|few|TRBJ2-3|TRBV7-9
CASSLDTGLGDTQYF
TGTGCCAGCAGCTTAGACACAGGGTTAGGAGATACGCAGTATTTT
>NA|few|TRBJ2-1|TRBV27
CASSPPGYYNEQFF
TGTGCCAGCAGTCCCCCCGGATACTACAATGAGCAGTTCTTC
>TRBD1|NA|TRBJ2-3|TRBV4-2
CASSPGTGGYAYF
TGTGCCAGCAGCCCTGGGACAGGGGGATACGCGTATTTT
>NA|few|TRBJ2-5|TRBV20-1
CSARALETQYF
TGCAGTGCTAGGGCCCTTGAGACCCAGTACTTC
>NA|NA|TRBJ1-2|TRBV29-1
CSVVGDYGYTF
TGCAGCGTTGTCGGAGACTATGGCTACACCTTC
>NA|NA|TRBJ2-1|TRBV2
CTSSTRVYNEQFF
TGTACCAGCAGTACCAGGGTTTACAATGAGCAGTTCTTC
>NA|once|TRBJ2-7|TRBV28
CASSFGGYNEQYF
TGTGCCAGCAGTTTCGGAGGTTACAATGAGCAGTACTTC
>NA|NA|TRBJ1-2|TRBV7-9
CASSLRGDARLDGYTF
TGTGCCAGCAGCTTAAGAGGGGATGCGCGTTTGGATGGCTACACCTTC
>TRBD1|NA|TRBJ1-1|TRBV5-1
CASTVDRVVTEAFF
TGCGCCAGCACCGTGGACAGGGTGGTCACTGAAGCTTTCTTT
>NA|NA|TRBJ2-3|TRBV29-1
CSVREGPDTQYF
TGCAGCGTCCGTGAGGGGCCAGATACGCAGTATTTT
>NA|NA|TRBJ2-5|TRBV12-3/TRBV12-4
CASSAGTQETQYF
TGTGCCAGCAGTGCCGGGACGCAAGAGACCCAGTACTTC
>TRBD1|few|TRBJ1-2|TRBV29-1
CSARGQGYGYTF
TGCAGCGCCAGAGGACAGGGTTATGGCTACACCTTC
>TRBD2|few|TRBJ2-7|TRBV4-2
CASSQDLAGGDEQYF
TGTGCCAGCAGCCAAGATCTGGCGGGAGGGGACGAGCAGTACTTC